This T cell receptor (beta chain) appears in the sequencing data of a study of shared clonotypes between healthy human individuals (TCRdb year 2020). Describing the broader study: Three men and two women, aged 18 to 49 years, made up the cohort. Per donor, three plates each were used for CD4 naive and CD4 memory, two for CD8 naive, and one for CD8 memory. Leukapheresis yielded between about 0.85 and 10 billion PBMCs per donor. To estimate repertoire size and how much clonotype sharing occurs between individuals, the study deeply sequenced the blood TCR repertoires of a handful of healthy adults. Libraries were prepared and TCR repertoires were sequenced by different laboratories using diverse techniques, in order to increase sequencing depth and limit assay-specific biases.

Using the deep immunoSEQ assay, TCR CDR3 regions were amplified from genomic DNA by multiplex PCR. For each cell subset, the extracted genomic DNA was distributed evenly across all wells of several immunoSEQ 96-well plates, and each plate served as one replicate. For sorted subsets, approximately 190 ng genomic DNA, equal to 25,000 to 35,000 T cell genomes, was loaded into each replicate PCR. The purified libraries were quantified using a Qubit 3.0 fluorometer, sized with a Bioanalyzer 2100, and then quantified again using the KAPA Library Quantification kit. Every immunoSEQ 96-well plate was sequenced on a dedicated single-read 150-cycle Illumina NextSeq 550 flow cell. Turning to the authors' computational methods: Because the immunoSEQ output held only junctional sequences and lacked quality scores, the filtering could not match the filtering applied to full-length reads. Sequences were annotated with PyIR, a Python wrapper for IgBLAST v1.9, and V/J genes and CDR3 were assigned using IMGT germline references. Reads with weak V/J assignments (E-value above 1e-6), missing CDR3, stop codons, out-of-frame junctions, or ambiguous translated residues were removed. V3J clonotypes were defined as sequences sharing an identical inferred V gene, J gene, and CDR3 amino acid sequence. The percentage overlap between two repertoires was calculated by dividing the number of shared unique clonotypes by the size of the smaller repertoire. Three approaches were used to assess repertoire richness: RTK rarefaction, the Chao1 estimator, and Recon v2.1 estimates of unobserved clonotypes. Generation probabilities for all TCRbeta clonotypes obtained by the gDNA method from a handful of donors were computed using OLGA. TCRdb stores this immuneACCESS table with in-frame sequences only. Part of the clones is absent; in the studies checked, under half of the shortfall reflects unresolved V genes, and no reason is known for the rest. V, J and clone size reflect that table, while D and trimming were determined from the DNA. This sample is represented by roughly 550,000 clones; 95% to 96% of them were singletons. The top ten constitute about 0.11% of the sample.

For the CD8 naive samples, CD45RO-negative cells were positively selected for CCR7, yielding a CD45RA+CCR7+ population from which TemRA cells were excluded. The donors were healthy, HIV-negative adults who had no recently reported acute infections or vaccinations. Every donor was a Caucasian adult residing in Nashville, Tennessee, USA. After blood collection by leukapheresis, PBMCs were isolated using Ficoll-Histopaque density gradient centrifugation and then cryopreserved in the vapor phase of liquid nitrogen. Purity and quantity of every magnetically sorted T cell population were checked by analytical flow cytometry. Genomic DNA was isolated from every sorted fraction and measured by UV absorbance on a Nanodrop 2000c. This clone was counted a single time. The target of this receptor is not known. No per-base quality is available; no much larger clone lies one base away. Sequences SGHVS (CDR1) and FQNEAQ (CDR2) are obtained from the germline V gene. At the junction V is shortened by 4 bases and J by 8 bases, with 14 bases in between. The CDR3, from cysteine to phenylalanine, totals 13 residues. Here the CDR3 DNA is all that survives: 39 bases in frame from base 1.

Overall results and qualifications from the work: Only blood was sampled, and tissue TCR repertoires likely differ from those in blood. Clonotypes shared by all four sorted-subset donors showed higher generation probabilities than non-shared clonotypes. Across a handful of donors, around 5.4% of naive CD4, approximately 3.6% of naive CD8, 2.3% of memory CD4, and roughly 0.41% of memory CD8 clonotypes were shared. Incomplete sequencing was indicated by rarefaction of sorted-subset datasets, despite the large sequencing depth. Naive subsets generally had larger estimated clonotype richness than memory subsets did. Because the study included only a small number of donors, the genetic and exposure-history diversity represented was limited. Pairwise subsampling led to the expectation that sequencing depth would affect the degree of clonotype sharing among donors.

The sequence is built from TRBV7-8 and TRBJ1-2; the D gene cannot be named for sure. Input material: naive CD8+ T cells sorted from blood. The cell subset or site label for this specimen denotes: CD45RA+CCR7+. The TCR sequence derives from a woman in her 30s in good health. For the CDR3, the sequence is CASSSLEGWGYTF. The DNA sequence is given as TGTGCCAGCAGCTCCTTAGAGGGATGGGGCTACACCTTC.